Sequencing of this T cell receptor beta chain was carried out in a study of shared clonotypes between healthy human individuals. Study-level background: CD4 naive and CD4 memory each took three plates per donor, while CD8 naive took two and CD8 memory one. General study results and limits: Naive subsets typically showed greater estimated richness than memory subsets. The study sampled only blood, and tissue repertoires likely differ.

For sorted subsets, about 190 ng DNA per replicate equaled some 27,000 T cell genomes. The data were produced by immunoSEQ multiplex PCR, yet TCRdb's version contains in-frame clones alone and is incomplete. The data show about 1 million clones, around 74% seen once. CDR3 length: 13 residues. Trimming at V came to 5 bases and at J to 6 bases, leaving 7 bases not matched to a gene. Germline loops: CDR1 SGHRS, CDR2 YFSETQ. In regard to this clone: Its antigen remains unknown.

The V gene is TRBV5-1, the J gene TRBJ1-2; 7 bases align to TRBD1. This TCR was sampled from a man between 18 and 29 years old in good health. Sequenced: memory CD4+ T cells sorted from blood. Sample subset: CD45RA-negative fraction. The CDR3 is CASRDWTGHGYTF. The CDR3 DNA reads TGCGCCAGCAGGGATTGGACAGGTCATGGCTACACCTTC.